This T cell receptor (beta chain) came from a study of OX40 agonist ivuxolimab in advanced cancers. About the research overall: At just under 85% male, the cohort had a mean age of about 60 years, ranging from about 20 to 80. General study points: CD8+ T cells were the subset that, on average, had more expanded clones than CD4+. The authors also found low normalized T-cell clonal expansion in some nonresponders.

The CDR3 length is 15 residues. The germline gives CDR1 MNHEY, CDR2 SMNVEV (reference sequence). Trimming pared 6 bases from V and 2 bases from J, leaving 14 bases between. The table came from immunoSEQ multiplex PCR; TCRdb's copy has only in-frame clones and leaves some out. There are roughly 50,000 clones in the sample; roughly 83% occur only once, and around 11% lies in the top ten. As to this clone: Its cognate antigen is unknown.

Sequenced material: CD4+ or CD8+ T cells sorted from blood, taken in a trial of the OX40 agonist ivuxolimab. This clonotype was sampled from an adult with an advanced solid tumor such as melanoma, head and neck, liver or kidney cancer. The genes are TRBV27 and TRBJ2-1; D is possibly TRBD1 (6 bases). The CDR3 sequence is CASSLDSFAYNEQFF. DNA of the CDR3: TGTGCCAGCAGCCTGGACAGCTTCGCCTACAATGAGCAGTTCTTC.